A selection of T cell receptor beta chains follows, all from one sample in a study of blood T cells in healthy people across ages. TCRdb re-called the 5' RACE reads through MiXCR, storing one row per CDR3 protein. The data show hundreds of thousands of distinct CDR3 sequences, with roughly 60% seen just once and around 20% held by the top ten. Sequencing was done on a sample of blood. Receptors originate from a man between 25 and 39 years old in good health. The CDR3 runs from the conserved cysteine through the conserved F or W. D genes are given only for firm matches. For some rows the clone size is stated as once, few or many, or as a class when expanded; others skip it.

length,V,size,J,D,DNA,CDR3
16,TRBV27,-,TRBJ2-1,TRBD2,TGTGCCAGCAGATCGGGACTAGCGGAGAACTACAATGAGCAGTTCTTC,CASRSGLAENYNEQFF
9,TRBV21-1,few,TRBJ2-5,-,TGTGCCAGCGTGGAGACCCAGTACTTC,CASVETQYF
15,TRBV24-1,-,TRBJ2-1,TRBD2,TGTGCCACCAGTGATCCCGACGGGGGGTGGGATGAGCAGTTCTTC,CATSDPDGGWDEQFF
14,TRBV29-1,few,TRBJ2-1,TRBD1,TGCAGCGCCGAGCCTCAGACAGGGGGGAATGAGCAGTTCTTC,CSAEPQTGGNEQFF
15,TRBV7-2,-,TRBJ2-2,TRBD2,TGTGCCAGCAGCTGGGGACTAGCGGGTACCGGGGAGCTGTTTTTT,CASSWGLAGTGELFF
18,TRBV15,-,TRBJ2-3,-,TGTGCCACCAGCAGAGATGGGGGACTGCCCAGTAGCACAGATACGCAGTATTTT,CATSRDGGLPSSTDTQYF
13,TRBV19,-,TRBJ1-1,TRBD1,TGCGCCAGTCTCTTCACAGGGGATACTGAAGCTTTCTTT,CASLFTGDTEAFF
16,TRBV7-9,-,TRBJ2-5,TRBD2,TGTGCCAGCAGCTTAGGTACTAGCGGATACCAAGAGACCCGGTACTTC,CASSLGTSGYQETRYF
14,TRBV6-2/TRBV6-3,-,TRBJ1-1,-,TGTGCCAGCAGCTTGCGAAAAATGAACACTGAAGCTTTCTTT,CASSLRKMNTEAFF
14,TRBV20-1,-,TRBJ2-3,-,TGCAGTGCTCCCCCCCCGACGATCACAGATACGCAGTATTTT,CSAPPPTITDTQYF
11,TRBV20-1,-,TRBJ2-5,-,TGCAGTGCTAGAGATATTTGGGAGCAGTACTTC,CSARDIWEQYF
16,TRBV28,few,TRBJ2-7,TRBD2,TGTGCCAGCAGTTCCTCCGGGACTAGCGGGCCCTACGAGCAGTACTTC,CASSSSGTSGPYEQYF
14,TRBV9,-,TRBJ2-3,TRBD2,TGTGCCAGCAGCGTTGGTAGCGGGGACTATACGCAGTATTTT,CASSVGSGDYTQYF
13,TRBV10-3,-,TRBJ2-7,TRBD1,TGTGCCATCAGAAACAGGGGCGGGTACGAGCAGTACTTC,CAIRNRGGYEQYF
11,TRBV7-2,-,TRBJ2-3,-,TGTGCCAGCGGCTGGGGCCTCAGGCAGTATTTT,CASGWGLRQYF
18,TRBV12-3/TRBV12-4,-,TRBJ2-1,TRBD1,TGTGCCAGTTACACCCCAGCCCCCCTACAGGGGTCCTACAATGAGCAGTTCTTC,CASYTPAPLQGSYNEQFF
16,TRBV6-1,once,TRBJ1-6,-,TGTGCCAGCAGTGAATTGAGAGCAGGGGAGAATTCACCCCTCCACTTT,CASSELRAGENSPLHF
13,TRBV7-9,-,TRBJ2-1,-,TGTGCCAGCAGCTTAGCGCGGTGGAATGAGCAGTTCTTC,CASSLARWNEQFF
15,TRBV2,-,TRBJ2-7,-,TGTGCCAGTTGTGAGAGCAGGTCCGGCGGATACGAGCAGTACTTC,CASCESRSGGYEQYF
15,TRBV12-3/TRBV12-4,-,TRBJ2-3,TRBD2,TGTGCCAGCAGTTTCGTGGGAGGGCCGACAGATACGCAGTATTTT,CASSFVGGPTDTQYF
11,TRBV20-1,-,TRBJ2-5,-,TGCAGTGCTAGCTTTCAAGAGACCCAGTACTTC,CSASFQETQYF
15,TRBV13,-,TRBJ2-5,-,TGTGCCAGCAGCTCCCGGTTGGTCCCAAGCGTGACCCAGTACTTC,CASSSRLVPSVTQYF
12,TRBV29-1,few,TRBJ1-2,-,TGCAGCGTCCTGACAGACAACTATGGCTACACCTTC,CSVLTDNYGYTF
14,TRBV2,few,TRBJ1-6,-,TGTGCCAGCAGGAAGAGCTCCTATAATTCACCCCTCCACTTT,CASRKSSYNSPLHF
15,TRBV3-1,few,TRBJ2-5,-,TGTGCCAGCAGCCCTGGGCCTAATCCATCGGAGACCCAGTACTTC,CASSPGPNPSETQYF
14,TRBV29-1,few,TRBJ1-2,TRBD1,TGCAGCGTTGGTGACAGGGGTACTAACTATGGCTACACCTTC,CSVGDRGTNYGYTF
17,TRBV7-2,-,TRBJ1-2,TRBD1,TGTGCCAGCAGCTTAGTGGGACAGGGGGCAATATGGGATGGCTACACCTTC,CASSLVGQGAIWDGYTF
14,TRBV7-2,-,TRBJ2-1,TRBD2,TGTGCCAGCAGCTTGGGGGGGGGGAAAGAGACCCAGTTCTTC,CASSLGGGKETQFF
12,TRBV29-1,few,TRBJ1-2,-,TGCAGCGTTGGGGTCGTCGACTATGGCTACACCTTC,CSVGVVDYGYTF
14,TRBV4-1,-,TRBJ1-1,-,TGCGCCAGCAGCCAAGTGCAGACAAACACTGAAGCTTTCTTT,CASSQVQTNTEAFF
14,TRBV12-3/TRBV12-4,-,TRBJ1-5,-,TGTGCCAGCAGTTTACGCAGGGGTGGTCAGCCCCAGCATTTT,CASSLRRGGQPQHF
12,TRBV12-3/TRBV12-4,few,TRBJ1-6,-,TGTGCCAGCGGTCAGGCAGGATCACCCCTCCACTTT,CASGQAGSPLHF
17,TRBV20-1,once,TRBJ1-2,TRBD1,TGCAGTGCTAGGTCCCCAGGGGGGAATCTCGTAATGAATGGCTACACCTTC,CSARSPGGNLVMNGYTF
17,TRBV27,-,TRBJ2-2,TRBD1,TGTGCCAGCACCCTGAGAGTGGGACAGGGGTCCATCGGGGAGCTGTTTTTT,CASTLRVGQGSIGELFF
13,TRBV20-1,-,TRBJ1-5,-,TGCAGTGCTACCCCTGACGGCAATCAGCCCCAGCATTTT,CSATPDGNQPQHF
11,TRBV5-1,-,TRBJ2-1,-,TGCGCCAGCAGCTTAGGGACCCAGCAGTTCTTC,CASSLGTQQFF
15,TRBV7-2,-,TRBJ2-7,-,TGTGCCAGCAGCTTAGAGGCCAGGGGTTACCACGAGCAGTACTTC,CASSLEARGYHEQYF
16,TRBV27,-,TRBJ2-5,-,TGTGCCAGCAGTTTATCGACTCGGGGGCTGAGGGAGACCCAGTACTTC,CASSLSTRGLRETQYF
14,TRBV6-6,-,TRBJ1-4,-,TGTGCCAGCAGTTCGGGAGCTATCAATGAAAAACTGTTTTTT,CASSSGAINEKLFF
12,TRBV10-3,-,TRBJ2-1,-,TGTGCCATCAGTGATCAACCCGGCGAGCAGTTCTTC,CAISDQPGEQFF
13,TRBV4-1,-,TRBJ1-5,-,TGCGCCAGCAGCCAAGTTACTTATCAGCCCCAGCATTTT,CASSQVTYQPQHF
15,TRBV6-6,few,TRBJ2-5,-,TGTGCCAGCAGGGCTCAGGGTTTTGTGGAGGAGACCCAGTACTTC,CASRAQGFVEETQYF
16,TRBV4-3,-,TRBJ2-1,-,TGCGCCAGCAGCCAAGAGTGGGGGGAGGTCCGTCATGAGCAGTTCTTC,CASSQEWGEVRHEQFF
15,TRBV20-1,-,TRBJ2-5,-,TGCAGTGCATCCGGCGGGGCTATAAGATTGAATGAGCAGTACTTC,CSASGGAIRLNEQYF
12,TRBV11-2,-,TRBJ2-2,-,TGTGCCAGCAGCGTTCAGGCCGGGGAGCTGTTTTTT,CASSVQAGELFF
13,TRBV29-1,few,TRBJ2-7,TRBD1,TGCAGCGCCTCTGACAGGGGCCCCTACGAGCAGTACTTC,CSASDRGPYEQYF
15,TRBV6-5,-,TRBJ2-7,TRBD2,TGTGCCAGCAGTTACGACGCCGGGGACTACTACGAGCAGTACTTC,CASSYDAGDYYEQYF
12,TRBV19,few,TRBJ2-1,-,TGTGCCAGTAGTATCTGGGGAGTGGAGCAGTTCTTC,CASSIWGVEQFF
12,TRBV20-1,-,TRBJ2-7,-,TGCAGTGCTAAGCCGGACAGCTACGAGCAGTACTTC,CSAKPDSYEQYF